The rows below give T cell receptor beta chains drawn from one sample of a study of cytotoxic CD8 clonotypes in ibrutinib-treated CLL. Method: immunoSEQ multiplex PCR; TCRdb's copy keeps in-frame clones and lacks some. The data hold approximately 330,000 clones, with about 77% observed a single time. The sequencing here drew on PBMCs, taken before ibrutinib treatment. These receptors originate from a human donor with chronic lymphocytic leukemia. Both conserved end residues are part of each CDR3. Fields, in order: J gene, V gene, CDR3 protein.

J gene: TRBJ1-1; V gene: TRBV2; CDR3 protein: CASRPPSLNTEAFF
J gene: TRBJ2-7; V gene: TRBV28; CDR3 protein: CASSSPGGLAGGRYEQYF
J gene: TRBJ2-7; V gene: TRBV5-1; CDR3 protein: CASSLGARSGQYF
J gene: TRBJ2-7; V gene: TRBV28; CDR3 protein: CASSSLHLKRENYEQYF
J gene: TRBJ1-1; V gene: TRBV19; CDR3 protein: CASSIDFRTEYTEAFF
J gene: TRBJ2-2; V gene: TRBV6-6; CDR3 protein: CASSYSGGAYTGELFF
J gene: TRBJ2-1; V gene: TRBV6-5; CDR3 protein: CASRTGEANEQFF
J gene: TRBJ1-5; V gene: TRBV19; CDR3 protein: CASSTGPRNSNQPQHF
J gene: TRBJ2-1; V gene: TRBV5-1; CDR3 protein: CASSLGGNNNNEQFF
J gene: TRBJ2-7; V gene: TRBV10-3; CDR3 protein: CAISLGNEQYF
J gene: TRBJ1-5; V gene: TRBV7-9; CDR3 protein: CASTYGNQPQHF
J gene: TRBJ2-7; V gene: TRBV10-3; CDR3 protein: CAITGTGAEIYEQYF
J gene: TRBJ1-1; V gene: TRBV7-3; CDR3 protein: CASSSGRLGTEAFF
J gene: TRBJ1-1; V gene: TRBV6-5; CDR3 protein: CASNQGRGTEAFF
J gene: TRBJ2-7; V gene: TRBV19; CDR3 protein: CASNIRDYVGEQYF
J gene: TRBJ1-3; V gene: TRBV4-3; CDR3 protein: CASSQDTTVSGNTIYF
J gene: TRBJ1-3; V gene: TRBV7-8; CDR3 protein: CASSSKRAGGFRNTIYF
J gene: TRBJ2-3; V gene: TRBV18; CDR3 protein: CASSPEGGEDTQYF
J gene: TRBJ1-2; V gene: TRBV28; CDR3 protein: CASSITTGINYGYTF
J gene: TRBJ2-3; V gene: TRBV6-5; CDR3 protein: CASSYEGRDTDTQYF
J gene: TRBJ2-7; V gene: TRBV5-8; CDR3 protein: CASSLGQGNNYEQYF
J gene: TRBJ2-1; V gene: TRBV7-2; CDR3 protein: CASSRQAGEVNEQFF
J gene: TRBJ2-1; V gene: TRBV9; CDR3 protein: CASSVGGRVEQFF
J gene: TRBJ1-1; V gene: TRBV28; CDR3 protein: CASDRGAGTEAFF
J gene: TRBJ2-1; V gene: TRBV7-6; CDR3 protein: CATSYRDTYEQFF
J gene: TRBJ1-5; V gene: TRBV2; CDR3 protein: CASSEAVRYGNQPQHF
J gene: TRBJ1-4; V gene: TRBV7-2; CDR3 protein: CASSLGGQGNEKLFF
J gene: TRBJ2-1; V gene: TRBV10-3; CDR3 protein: CAISVRAGPNEQFF
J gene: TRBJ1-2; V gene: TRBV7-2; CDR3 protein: CASSLAAGPNYGYTF
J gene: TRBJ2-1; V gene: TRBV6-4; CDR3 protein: CASSWGVDRGYNEQFF
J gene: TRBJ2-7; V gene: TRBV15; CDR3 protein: CATSRDYPGQGRYEQYF
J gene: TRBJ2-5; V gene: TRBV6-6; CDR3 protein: CASARLGETQYF
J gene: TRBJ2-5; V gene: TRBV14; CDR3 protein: CASSQVGRAGAQYF
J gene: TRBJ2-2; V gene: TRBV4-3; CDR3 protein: CASSQEQGGRTGELFF
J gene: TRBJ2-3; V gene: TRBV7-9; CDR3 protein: CASRGSRTDTQYF
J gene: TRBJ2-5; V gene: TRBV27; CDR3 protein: CASSLWGGETQYF
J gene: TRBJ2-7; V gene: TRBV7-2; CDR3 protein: CASSLEAEYEQYF
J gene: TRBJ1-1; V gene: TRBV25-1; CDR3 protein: CASSELDRGMPEAFF
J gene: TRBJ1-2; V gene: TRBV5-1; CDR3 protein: CASSSGPANYGYTF
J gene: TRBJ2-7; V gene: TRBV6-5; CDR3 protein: CASRRTSAGVWQYF
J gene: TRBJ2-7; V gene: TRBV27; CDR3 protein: CASRQGVYEQYF
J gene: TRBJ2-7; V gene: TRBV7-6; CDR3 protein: CASSFNTGTGYEQYF
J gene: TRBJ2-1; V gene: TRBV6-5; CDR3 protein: CASSYSLGSGNNEQFF
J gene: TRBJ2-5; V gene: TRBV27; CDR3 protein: CASSLFPIGTSGSGETQYF
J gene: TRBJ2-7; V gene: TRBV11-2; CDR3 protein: CASSLVLTGTVYYEQYF